The 19 T cell receptor beta chains below come from one sample, sequenced in a study of CD8 T cells in ankylosing spondylitis. Study-level points and caveats: For ankylosing spondylitis blood, a TCR beta motif of seven to nine highly homologous variants appeared characteristic.

No antigen has been assigned to these receptors. TCRdb independently ran MiXCR on the 5' RACE reads; one entry per CDR3 protein. The data contain roughly 700,000 distinct CDR3 sequences, around 17% of them singletons. The sequencing sample was made of blood, either unsorted or a sorted T cell fraction (not recorded which). These receptors were obtained from a male donor with ankylosing spondylitis.

The chain has TRBV30 and TRBJ1-2; no definite D call. The CDR3 has 14 amino acids. Trimming shortened V by 5 bases and J by 3 bases, and 16 bases separated the two germline ends. In germline, CDR1 is GTSNPN, CDR2 SVGIG (reference sequence). CDR3 sequence: CAWGQLTTHYGYTF. For the CDR3, the DNA is TGTGCCTGGGGGCAGCTCACGACCCACTATGGCTACACCTTC.

This clonotype was observed a few times. The chain joins TRBV11-2 to TRBJ1-1, with no clear D. Trimming stripped 6 bases from V and 2 bases from J, with 10 bases between. This CDR3 comprises 13 residues. The germline V gene encodes CDR1 SGHAT and CDR2 FQNNGV. CDR3 sequence: CASRKMSNTEAFF. The CDR3 DNA sequence: TGTGCCAGCAGGAAAATGAGTAACACTGAAGCTTTCTTT.

The genes are TRBV6-5 and TRBJ2-7; 11 nucleotides align to TRBD2. V trimming: 2 bases; J trimming: 0 bases; junction bases outside the gene matches: 6. This CDR3 is built from 17 residues. The V gene's germline CDR1 is MNHEY and CDR2 SVGAGI. CDR3 sequence reads: CASSYRGLAESSYEQYF. The CDR3 DNA reads TGTGCCAGCAGTTACAGGGGACTAGCGGAGTCCTCCTACGAGCAGTACTTC.

Only a few counts were recorded for this clonotype. The V call is TRBV12-3 or TRBV12-4, the J call TRBJ1-1; D is uncertain. Trimming shortened V by 7 bases and J by 3 bases, and 15 bases separated the two germline ends. This CDR3 comprises 14 residues. The CDR3 bases are TGTGCCAGCACCACGTTTGGGCGAGACACTGAAGCTTTCTTT. Translating it yields CASTTFGRDTEAFF.

This chain uses TRBV4-1 with TRBJ2-6; the D gene is possibly TRBD1 (5 bases). Germline CDR1 reads MGHRA; CDR2 reads YSYEKL. V was trimmed by 0 bases and J by 2 bases, leaving 11 bases between them. The CDR3 totals 17 residues. This CDR3 is CASSQDQAGTGANVLTF. In DNA form, the CDR3 reads TGCGCCAGCAGCCAAGATCAGGCAGGGACTGGGGCCAACGTCCTGACTTTC.

The CDR3 reads CASSLAPGPRGEQFF. The CDR3 nucleotides are TGTGCCAGCAGTTTAGCGCCCGGTCCCCGCGGTGAGCAGTTCTTC. The chain uses TRBV12-3 or TRBV12-4 and TRBJ2-1; D is unresolved. The CDR3 totals 15 residues. Trimming pared 0 bases from V and 9 bases from J, leaving 15 bases between.

This clonotype came up a few times. The chain uses TRBV6-2 or TRBV6-3 and TRBJ1-1, with D perhaps matching TRBD1 (6 bases). There are 16 residues in the CDR3. With 4 bases removed from V and 5 bases from J, the gap between germline ends came to 20 bases. The germline V gene has CDR1 MNHEY and CDR2 SVGEGT. The CDR3 DNA reads as TGTGCCAGCAGTTCTGGACAGACAATCATGGGGACTGAAGCTTTCTTT. This codes for CASSSGQTIMGTEAFF.

This clonotype was seen a handful of times. The rearrangement uses TRBV12-3 or TRBV12-4 and TRBJ2-1; D remains ambiguous. The CDR3 is 13 amino acids. V was cut by 8 bases and J by 9 bases, with 17 bases left in between. CDR3 amino acids: CASLQTLTGEQFF. CDR3 nucleotide sequence: TGTGCCAGCCTCCAGACCCTTACTGGTGAGCAGTTCTTC.

The chain joins TRBV11-2 to TRBJ2-7; the D gene is possibly TRBD2 (5 bases). There are 16 residues in the CDR3. Between the trimmed V and J ends, which lost 4 bases and 7 bases, there was a span of 23 bases. Per the germline V gene, CDR1 is SGHAT and CDR2 is FQNNGV. The chain's CDR3 is CASSSYPPGARGEQYF. DNA for the CDR3: TGTGCCAGCAGCTCCTACCCGCCAGGAGCTCGCGGGGAGCAGTACTTC.

The rearrangement uses TRBV20-1 and TRBJ1-2; 8 bases map to TRBD1. Trimming took 1 base from V and 3 from J; bases not matched to a gene: 10. The CDR3 sequence is 16 residues long. CDR1 is DFQATT and CDR2 is SNEGSKA in the germline V gene (reference sequence). The CDR3 bases are TGCAGTGCTAGAGCCCGGACAGGGAGCTTCGACTATGGCTACACCTTC. Translated: CSARARTGSFDYGYTF.

This sequence joins TRBV11-2 and TRBJ2-1; either TRBD1 or TRBD2 may fit D (6 bases each). The CDR3 extends over 15 amino acids. The germline CDR1 and CDR2 sequences are SGHAT and FQNNGV. The ends were cut back, 8 bases at V and 5 bases at J, with 19 bases in the middle. The CDR3 sequence: CASALRGQRDNEQFF. The CDR3 bases are TGTGCCAGCGCTCTCCGGGGGCAGCGAGACAATGAGCAGTTCTTC.

The V call is TRBV6-2 or TRBV6-3, the J call TRBJ1-2; D unclear. Looked up from germline, CDR1 is MNHEY and CDR2 is SVGEGT. The CDR3 loop spans 13 amino acids. Trimming stripped 7 bases from V and 3 bases from J, with 12 bases between. The CDR3 sequence is CASIQRSDYGYTF. Written as DNA, the CDR3 is TGTGCCAGCATACAGCGCAGCGACTATGGCTACACCTTC.

This sequence joins TRBV4-2 and TRBJ2-7; D is unresolved. The CDR3 runs 14 residues. CDR1 is LGHNA and CDR2 is YNFKEQ in the germline V gene. V lost 1 base to trimming and J lost 5 bases, with 12 bases between them. In nucleotides, the CDR3 is TGTGCCAGCAGCCAAGTAGGTTCTGCCCACGAGCAGTACTTC. This translates into CASSQVGSAHEQYF.

This clonotype has just a few counts. The chain combines TRBV27 with TRBJ2-2; no clear D gene. Germline CDR1 MNHEY, CDR2 SMNVEV (reference sequence). The CDR3 extends over 13 amino acids. The germline V and J ends were trimmed by 3 bases and 7 bases, with 9 bases remaining between them. CDR3 amino acids: CASSLGLIGELFF. The CDR3 coding sequence is TGTGCCAGCAGTTTGGGCCTAATCGGGGAGCTGTTTTTT.

The chain combines TRBV5-1 with TRBJ2-2, with D perhaps matching TRBD2 (6 bases). Germline CDR1 and CDR2: SGHRS and YFSETQ. The CDR3 is 16 amino acids. V lost 0 bases to trimming and J lost 0 bases, with 9 bases between them. This CDR3 reads CASSLVPGANTGELFF. As DNA, the CDR3 is TGCGCCAGCAGCTTGGTACCGGGGGCGAACACCGGGGAGCTGTTTTTT. The complete variable domain, with remaining parts taken from reference TRBV5-1 and TRBJ2-2, reads KAGVTQTPRYLIKTRGQQVTLSCSPISGHRSVSWYQQTPGQGLQFLFEYFSETQRNKGNFPGRFSGRQFSNSRSEMNVSTLELGDSALYLCASSLVPGANTGELFFGEGSRLTVL.

This clonotype turned up a few times. The genes are TRBV12-3 or TRBV12-4 and TRBJ1-4; TRBD1 might be the D (5 bases). Trimming left V 7 bases short and J 7 bases short, with 19 bases between. This CDR3 is 15 amino acids long. CDR3 sequence: CASKMRASQGEKLFF. In nucleotides, the CDR3 is TGTGCCAGCAAAATGAGGGCTTCCCAGGGTGAAAAACTGTTTTTT.

This clonotype was recorded a few times. V and J are TRBV20-1 and TRBJ2-1; D is unresolved. The germline V gene has CDR1 DFQATT and CDR2 SNEGSKA (reference sequence). V gave up 1 base and J gave up 0 bases, with 10 bases separating them. The CDR3 runs to 15 residues. The DNA for the CDR3 is TGCAGTGCTAGAGTTGGCAGAAGCTCCTACAATGAGCAGTTCTTC. This encodes CSARVGRSSYNEQFF.

The chain is built from TRBV12-3 or TRBV12-4 and TRBJ2-4, with D uncertain. There are 13 residues in the CDR3. V shed 7 bases and J shed 3 bases, with 10 bases lying between them. This chain's CDR3 is CASKDSSKNIQYF. CDR3 DNA: TGTGCCAGCAAAGATTCTAGCAAAAACATTCAGTACTTC.

This clonotype was seen only a few times. The chain recombines TRBV4-3 with TRBJ2-1; 9 bases are a match to TRBD2. The J segment lost 6 bases and the V segment lost 4 bases, leaving 10 bases of the junction unmatched. This CDR3 spans 16 amino acids. Germline-derived CDR1 and CDR2 are LGHNA and YSLEER. The CDR3 loop reads CASSPVTAGGTNEQFF. CDR3 DNA sequence: TGCGCCAGCAGCCCCGTCACAGCGGGAGGTACCAATGAGCAGTTCTTC.